This T cell receptor (beta chain) was recovered during a study of coeliac disease. Study context: High-resolution HLA typing was lacking; TRBV7-2 bias was queried instead.

With V trimmed by 0 bases and J by 4 bases, 6 bases remained unmatched. The CDR3 has 15 amino acids. Germline CDR1 is WSHSY and CDR2 is SAAADI. One frozen 500,000-cell aliquot per fraction was sequenced. The assay was immunoSEQ multiplex PCR, and TCRdb's table has in-frame clones only and misses some. This sample has 4,000 to 5,000 clones, with approximately 65% found just once. J is TRBJ2-7 and V is TRBV10-2; TRBD2 aligns across 7 bases. The origin of this receptor is a woman aged 18-29 years with active celiac disease. Input material: intraepithelial lymphocytes from the gut. The CDR3 sequence is CASSESMGGSYEQYF. The CDR3 DNA is TGCGCCAGCAGTGAGTCGATGGGCGGGAGTTACGAGCAGTACTTC.